Following are 21 T cell receptor beta chains from one sample sequenced in a study of cytomegalovirus exposure and HLA in healthy donors. Using immunoSEQ multiplex PCR, the repertoire was profiled, and TCRdb retains in-frame clones only, with some absent. The profile shows 350,000 or so clones, roughly 88% of them singletons. The sequencing input was PBMCs. Receptor source: a woman aged 18-29 years in good health and CMV-seronegative.

V is TRBV28 and J is TRBJ1-2; D is possibly TRBD1 (5 bases). V was pared by 5 bases and J by 4 bases, with 14 bases between. The length of the CDR3 is 14 residues. Germline lookup yields CDR1 MDHEN and CDR2 SYDVKM. CDR3 sequence (DNA): TGTGCCAGCAGTCAGGCCAGGGATCTCTATGGCTACACCTTC. It codes for CASSQARDLYGYTF.

J is TRBJ2-5 and V is TRBV29-1; D is unresolved. The length of the CDR3 is 11 residues. Per germline, CDR1 SQVTM and CDR2 ANQGSEA. The V end was cut by 5 bases, the J end by 5 bases, with 9 bases between. Here the CDR3 reads CSVLLGETQYF. The CDR3 DNA sequence: TGCAGCGTTCTCCTGGGCGAGACCCAGTACTTC.

The chain couples TRBV4-2 to TRBJ2-1; 7 bases match TRBD1. After removal of 0 bases from V and 2 bases from J, the junction contained 4 bases not matched to a gene. Germline V gene data show CDR1 as LGHNA and CDR2 as YNFKEQ. The CDR3 spans 16 residues. The CDR3 region has the DNA TGTGCCAGCAGCCAAGATGAGGGGGCCCCCTACAATGAGCAGTTCTTC. Translated: CASSQDEGAPYNEQFF.

There are a few counts of this clone. DNA of the CDR3: TGTGCCAGCTCAAAGGACAGGGGAAATCAGCCCCAGCATTTT. This sequence encodes CASSKDRGNQPQHF. This chain joins TRBV18 and TRBJ1-5; 9 bases agree with TRBD1. Germline V gene data show CDR1 as KGHSH and CDR2 as LQKENI. This CDR3 spans 14 amino acids. V lost 5 bases and J lost 4; bases outside the gene matches: 3.

The rearrangement joins TRBV7-2 to TRBJ2-7; 9 bases agree with TRBD2. V dropped 3 bases and J dropped 5; count of bases not matched to a gene: 5. CDR3 length equals 14 residues. The V gene's germline CDR1 is SGHTA and CDR2 FQGNSA. The CDR3 DNA sequence: TGTGCCAGCAGCTTCGGACTAGCGCGGGACGAGCAGTACTTC. This codes for CASSFGLARDEQYF.

The chain has TRBV2 and TRBJ2-7; TRBD1 matches at 7 bases. The V gene end was trimmed by 6 bases and the J gene end by 3 bases; junction bases not matched to a gene: 8. The CDR3 length is 14 residues. Germline CDR1 SNHLY, CDR2 FYNNEI. In DNA, the CDR3 is TGTGCCAGCAGACGATGGGACAGCCACTACGAGCAGTACTTC. Its protein product is CASRRWDSHYEQYF.

The rearrangement links TRBV9 to TRBJ2-1, with TRBD2 as a possible D gene (7 bases). The CDR3 sequence is 16 residues long. The germline V gene encodes CDR1 SGDLS and CDR2 YYNGEE. Trimming stripped 0 bases from V and 7 bases from J, with 17 bases between. This CDR3 reads CASSVGGSGTSNEQFF. The CDR3 nucleotides are TGTGCCAGCAGCGTAGGCGGAAGCGGGACATCGAATGAGCAGTTCTTC.

The gene calls are TRBV2 and TRBJ1-3; 8 nucleotides agree with TRBD1. Germline V CDR1 and CDR2: SNHLY, FYNNEI. CDR3 size: 15 residues. J lost 2 bases, V lost 7 bases, and 7 bases had no gene match. In DNA, the CDR3 is TGTGCCAGCACCGGACAGGGAGCCCCTGGAAACACCATATATTTT. This encodes CASTGQGAPGNTIYF.

V and J are TRBV10-3 and TRBJ2-2; 8 bases map to TRBD2. The germline V gene encodes CDR1 ENHRY and CDR2 SYGVKD. J lost 7 bases, V lost 2 bases, and 3 bases had no gene match. CDR3 length equals 14 residues. The CDR3 DNA follows: TGTGCCATCAGTGAGCGGGAGGGCCTCGGGGAGCTGTTTTTT. Its protein is CAISEREGLGELFF.

The gene calls are TRBV14 and TRBJ1-1; D gene uncertain. V lost 3 bases and J 10 bases, leaving 12 bases between the germline ends. Germline loops: CDR1 SGHDN, CDR2 FVKESK. There are 12 residues in the CDR3. The DNA for the CDR3 is TGTGCCAGCAGCCACGTCGCCCCAGGAGCTTTCTTT. Protein: CASSHVAPGAFF.

The chain joins TRBV7-6 to TRBJ2-3, with 8 bases fitting TRBD1. The germline gives CDR1 SGHVS, CDR2 FNYEAQ. CDR3 length: 14 amino acids. The trim removed 4 bases at V and 3 bases at J, leaving 3 bases unmatched. The CDR3 protein is CASSYGQGTDTQYF. The CDR3 region has the DNA TGTGCCAGCAGCTACGGACAGGGAACAGATACGCAGTATTTT.

V gene TRBV5-1 combines with J gene TRBJ2-7, with D possibly TRBD2 on 6 matching bases. In germline, CDR1 is SGHRS, CDR2 YFSETQ. The CDR3 extends over 15 amino acids. The V gene lost 0 bases and the J gene lost 3 bases, with 13 bases spanning the gap. CDR3 residues: CASSLGSGKDYEQYF. The CDR3 DNA is TGCGCCAGCAGCTTGGGTAGCGGAAAGGACTACGAGCAGTACTTC.

This chain connects TRBV10-3 to TRBJ2-7; the match to TRBD1 covers 8 bases. Looked up from germline, CDR1 is ENHRY and CDR2 is SYGVKD. V gave up 4 bases and J gave up 2 bases; unmatched junction bases: 4. The CDR3 loop spans 14 amino acids. DNA of the CDR3: TGTGCCATCAGTGGAGGACAGGGCGCCTACGAGCAGTACTTC. This sequence encodes CAISGGQGAYEQYF.

A note on this clone: This sample also contains other DNA sequences that code for the same CDR3. The chain recombines TRBV6-5 with TRBJ2-7; tentative D call: TRBD2 (5 bases). This CDR3 spans 14 amino acids. Trimming removed 0 bases from V and 1 base from J, with 7 bases in between. Germline V gives CDR1 MNHEY, CDR2 SVGAGI. The CDR3 DNA sequence: TGTGCCAGCAGTTACTCGGGCGGGTCCTACGAGCAGTACTTC. It encodes CASSYSGGSYEQYF.

V gene TRBV5-4 combines with J gene TRBJ1-2; 7 bases map to TRBD1. V shed 5 bases, J shed 10 bases, and the junction held 8 bases outside the gene matches. The germline V gene has CDR1 SGHNT and CDR2 YYREEE (reference sequence). The CDR3 covers 12 residues. The chain's CDR3 is CASSRDRVDYTF. DNA for the CDR3: TGTGCCAGCAGTCGTGACAGGGTTGACTACACCTTC.

This chain uses TRBV5-1 with TRBJ2-1; no reliable D call. Deletions cut 1 base from V and 6 bases from J, with 11 bases between. CDR1 and CDR2 (germline): SGHRS, YFSETQ. There are 14 residues in the CDR3. The CDR3 region is CASSLPTNFNEQFF. The CDR3 region has the DNA TGCGCCAGCAGCTTGCCCACTAATTTCAATGAGCAGTTCTTC.

The gene calls are TRBV6-1 and TRBJ2-7; 11 nucleotides match TRBD2. This CDR3 spans 16 amino acids. Trimming cost V 4 bases and J 0 bases; bases outside gene matches: 5. In germline, CDR1 is MNHNS, CDR2 SASEGT. CDR3 nucleotides: TGTGCCAGCAGTGCCTTAGCGGGAGGGCGCTCCTACGAGCAGTACTTC. It encodes CASSALAGGRSYEQYF.

This chain uses TRBV29-1 with TRBJ2-5; the match to TRBD2 covers 7 bases. Trimming cost V 0 bases and J 4 bases; bases outside gene matches: 8. The CDR3 consists of 15 residues. In germline, CDR1 is SQVTM, CDR2 ANQGSEA. CDR3 residues: CSVEDRWVAGETQYF. The CDR3 DNA sequence: TGCAGCGTTGAAGATCGGTGGGTAGCGGGAGAGACCCAGTACTTC.

The chain combines TRBV2 with TRBJ2-1; TRBD1 agrees at 8 bases. The CDR3 extends over 15 amino acids. The trim removed 5 bases at V and 3 bases at J, leaving 6 bases unmatched. Per the germline V gene, CDR1 is SNHLY and CDR2 is FYNNEI. CDR3 in DNA: TGTGCCAGCAGTAACCAGGGGGCTGGCTACAATGAGCAGTTCTTC. Translation gives CASSNQGAGYNEQFF.

This chain links TRBV5-1 with TRBJ2-3; 9 bases agree with TRBD2. The CDR3 extends over 15 amino acids. CDR1 SGHRS and CDR2 YFSETQ come from the germline V gene. J gave up 3 bases and V 5 bases, and 7 bases lay outside the gene matches. CDR3 sequence reads: CASRSGSGSTDTQYF. CDR3 nucleotide sequence: TGCGCCAGCAGATCTGGTAGCGGGAGTACAGATACGCAGTATTTT.

The V call is TRBV7-3, the J call TRBJ2-3, with TRBD2 matching over 12 bases. Germline V gene sequence: CDR1 SGHTA, CDR2 FQGTGA. V shed 5 bases and J 1 base; nucleotides not matched to a gene: 4. The CDR3 loop spans 16 amino acids. The CDR3 loop is CASSLGTSGRTDTQYF. As DNA, the CDR3 is TGTGCCAGCAGCCTAGGGACTAGCGGGCGCACAGATACGCAGTATTTT.